A selection of T cell receptor beta chains follows, all from one sample in a study of blood T cell repertoires in COVID-19. The table came from immunoSEQ multiplex PCR; TCRdb's copy has only in-frame clones and leaves some out. The table lists 100,000 to 150,000 clones, more than 70% of them singletons. Sequenced: peripheral blood. These receptors were collected from a man in his fifties or sixties with acute or convalescent COVID-19. Both conserved end residues are part of each CDR3. A D gene is named only where the DNA matches it firmly. A row's size may be missing; if present it is once, few, many or a size class.

cdr3_aa,cdr3_nt,d_call,v_call,cdr3_length,clone_size,j_call
CASTLGTEQFF,TGTGCCAGCACCCTAGGAACGGAGCAGTTCTTC,.,TRBV6-5,11,few,TRBJ2-1
CASRQDRGAYTEAFF,TGTGCCAGCAGACAAGACAGGGGGGCATACACTGAAGCTTTCTTT,TRBD1,TRBV2,15,.,TRBJ1-1
CASSSQTGPGHQPQHF,TGTGCCAGCAGTTCCCAGACAGGCCCGGGTCATCAGCCCCAGCATTTT,.,TRBV6-5,16,once,TRBJ1-5
CASSPPNREVHGYTF,TGTGCCAGCTCACCACCCAACAGGGAAGTTCATGGCTACACCTTC,.,TRBV18,15,once,TRBJ1-2
CASSKRTAQNTGELFF,TGTGCCAGCAGCAAGCGGACAGCCCAGAACACCGGGGAGCTGTTTTTT,.,TRBV9,16,.,TRBJ2-2
CASSNGQYGYTF,TGCGCCAGCAGCAACGGACAGTATGGCTACACCTTC,.,TRBV5-1,12,.,TRBJ1-2
CASSLQDQNSPLHF,TGTGCCAGCAGTTTACAGGATCAAAATTCACCCCTCCACTTT,.,TRBV27,14,.,TRBJ1-6
CSVVQAGGYNEQFF,TGCAGCGTTGTACAGGCAGGGGGGTACAATGAGCAGTTCTTC,.,TRBV29-1,14,.,TRBJ2-1
CASSEAVRGRQPQHF,TGTGCCAGCAGTGAAGCTGTCAGGGGCAGACAGCCCCAGCATTTT,.,TRBV2,15,.,TRBJ1-5
CASSSSRGQGFGDF,TGTGCCAGCAGCTCCTCCAGGGGACAGGGTTTCGGGGACTTC,TRBD1,TRBV7-2,14,once,TRBJ2-7
CASQDRIGETQYF,TGCGCCAGCCAAGACAGGATAGGAGAGACCCAGTACTTC,.,TRBV5-1,13,.,TRBJ2-5
CASSRYRVTNEKLFF,TGTGCCAGCAGTAGATACAGGGTAACTAATGAAAAACTGTTTTTT,.,TRBV27,15,.,TRBJ1-4